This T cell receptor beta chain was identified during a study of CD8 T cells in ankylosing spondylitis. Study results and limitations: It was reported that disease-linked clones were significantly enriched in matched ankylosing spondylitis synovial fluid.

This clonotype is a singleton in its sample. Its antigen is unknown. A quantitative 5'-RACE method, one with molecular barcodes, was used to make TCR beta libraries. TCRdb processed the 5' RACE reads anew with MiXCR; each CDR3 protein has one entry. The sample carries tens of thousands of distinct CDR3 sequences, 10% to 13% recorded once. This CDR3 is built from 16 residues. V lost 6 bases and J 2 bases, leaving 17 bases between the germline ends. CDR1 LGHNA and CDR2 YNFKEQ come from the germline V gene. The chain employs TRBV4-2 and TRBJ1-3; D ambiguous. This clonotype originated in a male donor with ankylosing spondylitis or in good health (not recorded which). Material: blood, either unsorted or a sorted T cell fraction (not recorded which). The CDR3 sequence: CASRPSRTGTGNTIYF. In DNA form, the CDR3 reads TGTGCCAGCAGGCCAAGTCGTACGGGGACTGGAAACACCATATATTTT.